Listed below are T cell receptor beta chains from one sample, sequenced in a study of T-cell reconstitution after alpha-beta-depleted transplantation in children. One entry per CDR3 protein, called by TCRdb with MiXCR from the PCR reads. The table shows approximately 630,000 distinct CDR3 sequences, with around 13% occurring only once. Sequenced material: PBMCs, taken before TCRalphabeta/CD19-depleted stem cell transplant. These receptors all stem from a girl aged 2 to 9 with congenital amegakaryocytic thrombocytopenia, due to receive a stem cell transplant. CDR3s include the opening cysteine and the closing phenylalanine or tryptophan. Fields, in order: CDR3 protein, CDR3 DNA, V gene, J gene, clone size, D gene. A D gene is named only where the DNA matches it firmly. Where a row states a size, it is once, few, many or the class of an expanded clone; other rows omit it.

CAINSPEDTEAFF,TGTGCCATCAATAGCCCCGAGGACACTGAAGCTTTCTTT,TRBV10-3,TRBJ1-1,.,.
CSASAGGDTQYF,TGCAGTGCTAGTGCGGGAGGAGATACGCAGTATTTT,TRBV20-1,TRBJ2-3,many,TRBD2
CASMVGIDTEAFF,TGCGCCAGCATGGTAGGGATCGACACTGAAGCTTTCTTT,TRBV5-1,TRBJ1-1,few,.
CASSQDRGSSYEQYF,TGTGCCAGCAGCCAAGATCGCGGGAGCTCCTACGAGCAGTACTTC,TRBV3-1,TRBJ2-7,many,TRBD2
CASSQVLKVGDPIEQYF,TGCGCCAGCAGCCAAGTACTAAAAGTAGGGGACCCAATCGAGCAGTACTTC,TRBV4-1,TRBJ2-7,.,.
CASSTDSTLGYTF,TGTGCCAGCAGTACTGACAGTACCCTGGGCTACACCTTC,TRBV12-3/TRBV12-4,TRBJ1-2,many,.
CASSFDLKRELVETQYF,TGCGCCAGCAGCTTCGACCTAAAGCGGGAATTGGTAGAGACCCAGTACTTC,TRBV5-1,TRBJ2-5,few,TRBD2
CASSQTGGQTEAFF,TGTGCCAGCTCACAAACAGGGGGCCAGACTGAAGCTTTCTTT,TRBV18,TRBJ1-1,few,TRBD1
CSVVLAGTYEQYF,TGCAGCGTCGTACTAGCGGGAACCTACGAGCAGTACTTC,TRBV29-1,TRBJ2-7,.,TRBD2
CASSFEGGSWGYTF,TGTGCCAGCAGTTTTGAGGGAGGGTCATGGGGCTACACCTTC,TRBV12-3/TRBV12-4,TRBJ1-2,once,.
CSARDFSSNNEQFF,TGCAGTGCTAGAGATTTCTCCAGCAACAATGAGCAGTTCTTC,TRBV20-1,TRBJ2-1,.,.
CAIGERERNEQYF,TGTGCCATCGGAGAGCGGGAGCGCAACGAGCAGTACTTC,TRBV10-3,TRBJ2-7,.,TRBD2
CASSLVGSGDTQYF,TGTGCCAGCAGCTTAGTCGGGAGTGGAGATACGCAGTATTTT,TRBV7-8,TRBJ2-3,many,.
CAIRESVTSTFGNEQFF,TGTGCCATCAGAGAGTCCGTCACTAGCACGTTCGGGAATGAGCAGTTCTTC,TRBV10-3,TRBJ2-1,.,.
CASSARQYSGANVLTF,TGTGCCAGCAGCGCCAGACAGTACTCTGGGGCCAACGTCCTGACTTTC,TRBV7-9,TRBJ2-6,many,.
CASSPRESGKETQYF,TGTGCCAGCTCACCCCGGGAGTCTGGCAAAGAGACCCAGTACTTC,TRBV18,TRBJ2-5,many,.
CASRSGVSGTQYF,TGCGCCAGCAGATCCGGCGTCTCTGGAACCCAGTACTTC,TRBV5-1,TRBJ2-5,many,.
CSTPKGADTQYF,TGCAGCACTCCGAAGGGGGCGGATACGCAGTATTTT,TRBV29-1,TRBJ2-3,many,TRBD1
CASSFRRGIQEQFF,TGTGCCAGCAGCTTCCGGCGGGGGATACAGGAGCAGTTCTTC,TRBV5-6,TRBJ2-1,many,TRBD2
CAISAGLENYEQYF,TGTGCCATCAGCGCAGGGTTGGAAAACTACGAGCAGTACTTC,TRBV10-3,TRBJ2-7,many,.
CASSLGEGFTEAFF,TGTGCCAGCAGTCTAGGCGAGGGGTTTACTGAAGCTTTCTTT,TRBV12-3/TRBV12-4,TRBJ1-1,.,.
CASSTGQGPTQYF,TGTGCCAGCAGCACCGGACAGGGGCCGACCCAGTACTTC,TRBV5-6,TRBJ2-5,few,TRBD1
CASSLGESYGYTF,TGTGCCAGCAGCTTGGGCGAGAGCTATGGCTACACCTTC,TRBV5-6,TRBJ1-2,.,.
CASSYSDSSGPAQFF,TGTGCCAGCAGTTACTCGGACAGTTCGGGTCCTGCGCAGTTCTTC,TRBV6-5,TRBJ2-1,many,.
CASSQAWGETYEQYF,TGTGCCAGCAGCCAAGCCTGGGGGGAAACCTACGAGCAGTACTTC,TRBV12-3/TRBV12-4,TRBJ2-7,many,.
CAIKGSNTEAFF,TGTGCCATAAAGGGGTCAAACACTGAAGCTTTCTTT,TRBV10-3,TRBJ1-1,once,.
CASSLISGSANDTGELFF,TGTGCCAGCAGCTTGATTAGCGGGAGCGCCAACGACACCGGGGAGCTGTTTTTT,TRBV5-4,TRBJ2-2,many,TRBD2
CAWQSYGYTF,TGTGCCTGGCAAAGCTATGGCTACACCTTC,TRBV30,TRBJ1-2,few,.
CASSNVPPNLYTGELFF,TGTGCCAGCAGCAACGTCCCCCCGAACTTATACACCGGGGAGCTGTTTTTT,TRBV7-7,TRBJ2-2,few,.
CASSLSWLAGVGTNGDTQYF,TGTGCCAGCAGTTTAAGTTGGCTAGCGGGAGTCGGTACCAATGGAGATACGCAGTATTTT,TRBV12-3/TRBV12-4,TRBJ2-3,.,TRBD2
CAIAGVRDTEAFF,TGTGCCATCGCAGGAGTTCGGGACACTGAAGCTTTCTTT,TRBV10-3,TRBJ1-1,many,.
CASSLAGGPVEQYF,TGTGCCAGCAGTTTAGCGGGAGGGCCTGTAGAGCAGTATTTT,TRBV12-3/TRBV12-4,TRBJ2-3,many,TRBD2
CASSQDRLTDTQYF,TGTGCCAGCAGCCAGGACCGACTCACAGATACGCAGTATTTT,TRBV3-1,TRBJ2-3,many,.
CAIGQNQETQYF,TGTGCCATAGGGCAGAACCAAGAGACCCAGTACTTC,TRBV10-3,TRBJ2-5,many,.
CASSRAVPNEQFF,TGTGCCAGCAGCCGGGCGGTACCGAATGAGCAGTTCTTC,TRBV3-1,TRBJ2-1,few,.
CASNDGQPKPDTQYF,TGCGCCAGCAACGACGGACAGCCGAAGCCAGATACGCAGTATTTT,TRBV5-1,TRBJ2-3,many,.